A selection of T cell receptor beta chains follows, all from one sample in a study of spatial heterogeneity in lung cancer. MiXCR, applied by TCRdb to the 5' RACE reads, yields one record per CDR3 protein. The data contain around 2,500 distinct CDR3 sequences, over 7% of them seen just once; the ten biggest clones take up around 20%. This specimen consisted of normal lung tissue next to the tumor, obtained at surgery. The origin of the receptors is a female donor with early-stage non-small cell lung cancer. The CDR3 runs from the conserved cysteine through the conserved F or W. A D gene is named only where the DNA matches it firmly. Sizes are listed as once, few, many, or a class for an expanded clone.

clone_size	v_call	d_call	j_call	cdr3_nt	cdr3_aa
medium-sized	TRBV19	TRBD2	TRBJ2-1	TGTGCCAGTAGTCCTAGCGGGAGAAGGTACAATGAGCAGTTCTTC	CASSPSGRRYNEQFF
medium-sized	TRBV7-6	TRBD2	TRBJ2-3	TGTGCCAGCAGCTTAGAGCCAGCGGGGAGCACAGATACGCAGTATTTT	CASSLEPAGSTDTQYF
medium-sized	TRBV5-6	TRBD1	TRBJ1-1	TGTGCCAGCAGCCCATGGGACAGGGCGGACACTGAAGCTTTCTTT	CASSPWDRADTEAFF
many	TRBV10-3	.	TRBJ2-3	TGTGCCATCAGTGAGGTGGCAAAACCAGATACGCAGTATTTT	CAISEVAKPDTQYF
medium-sized	TRBV29-1	.	TRBJ2-7	TGCAGCGTTCGACATCCAGGGTCCAGCGAGCAGTACTTC	CSVRHPGSSEQYF
medium-sized	TRBV5-1	.	TRBJ1-1	TGCGCCAGCAGTCTCATGGCGGCCACTGAAGCTTTCTTT	CASSLMAATEAFF
medium-sized	TRBV20-1	TRBD2	TRBJ2-1	TGCAGTGCTTCCAATCTAGGACTAGCGGGGGGGCGTGAGCAGTTCTTC	CSASNLGLAGGREQFF
medium-sized	TRBV28	.	TRBJ2-6	TGTGCCAGCAGTTTTGTTCCTCCCATCTCTGGGGCCAACGTCCTGACTTTC	CASSFVPPISGANVLTF
many	TRBV28	.	TRBJ2-1	TGTGCCAGCAGTCGAGACTTGGGTGAGCAGTTCTTC	CASSRDLGEQFF
many	TRBV7-2	.	TRBJ2-3	TGTGCCAGCAGTGCGACTCGTGTTTCTGCGCAGTATTTT	CASSATRVSAQYF
medium-sized	TRBV10-3	.	TRBJ2-7	TGTGCCATCAAAGGCGGATCCTACGAGCAGTACTTC	CAIKGGSYEQYF
medium-sized	TRBV18	TRBD2	TRBJ2-5	TGTGCCAGCTCACCGACTAGCGGGGGGGCCGCTGGAGAGACCCAGTACTTC	CASSPTSGGAAGETQYF
medium-sized	TRBV28	.	TRBJ1-2	TGTGCCAGCAGTTACAGGGAGGGCTACACCTTC	CASSYREGYTF
medium-sized	TRBV7-2	.	TRBJ1-5	TGTGCCAGCAGCCCCGGACTGGGAGATCCCCAGCATTTT	CASSPGLGDPQHF
medium-sized	TRBV12-3/TRBV12-4	.	TRBJ1-1	TGTGCCAGCAGCCCCCGGGGGGGATTAGACACTGAAGCTTTCTTT	CASSPRGGLDTEAFF
medium-sized	TRBV5-1	TRBD2	TRBJ2-1	TGCGCCAGCAGCCGAGACGGGACTAGCGGAAACAATGAGCAGTTCTTC	CASSRDGTSGNNEQFF
large	TRBV24-1	TRBD2	TRBJ2-5	TGTGCCACCAGTCTAGCGGGAGCAGAGACCCAGTACTTC	CATSLAGAETQYF
medium-sized	TRBV24-1	.	TRBJ2-5	TGTGCCACCAGTGGAAGCACGGAGGCCCAGTACTTC	CATSGSTEAQYF